Each of the 8 T cell receptor beta chains below was sequenced from the same sample in a study of CD8 T cells in Susac syndrome. RNA, at about 0.45 to 1 ug, was reverse transcribed with random hexamers. TCRdb independently ran MiXCR on the immunoSEQ multiplex PCR reads; one entry per CDR3 protein. The profile shows 150,000 to 200,000 distinct CDR3 sequences, more than 90% of them singletons. Sequences were obtained from CD4+ T cells from PBMCs. The origin of the receptors is a human donor in good health.

The chain joins TRBV5-1 to TRBJ2-5; possibly TRBD1 for D (5 bases). Trimming pared 4 bases from V and 5 bases from J, leaving 15 bases between. The CDR3 extends over 14 amino acids. CDR1 is SGHRS and CDR2 is YFSETQ in the germline V gene. CDR3 DNA sequence: TGCGCCAGCAGCATTACAGGTGGAACTGAGACCCAGTACTTC. This translates into CASSITGGTETQYF.

V gene TRBV29-1 combines with J gene TRBJ1-2; D is unclear. The CDR3 covers 12 residues. Germline V lookup: CDR1 SQVTM, CDR2 ANQGSEA. V dropped 4 bases and J dropped 3 bases, with 9 bases sitting between them. CDR3 region: CSVARGDYGYTF. The CDR3 bases are TGCAGCGTTGCTCGGGGAGACTATGGCTACACCTTC.

The chain combines TRBV18 with TRBJ2-1; TRBD2 agrees at 12 bases. V shed 3 bases and J 6 bases; nucleotides not matched to a gene: 6. The germline V gene encodes CDR1 KGHSH and CDR2 LQKENI. The CDR3 runs to 16 residues. CDR3 coding DNA: TGTGCCAGCTCACCGAGTAGGACTAGCGGGGTCAATGAGCAGTTCTTC. Protein product: CASSPSRTSGVNEQFF.

The J gene is TRBJ2-5, the V gene TRBV29-1; D uncertain. Trimming stripped 3 bases from V and 4 bases from J, with 12 bases between. CDR3 length equals 13 residues. The germline V gene encodes CDR1 SQVTM and CDR2 ANQGSEA. In nucleotides, the CDR3 is TGCAGCGTTGATACATCGGGTGGAGAGACCCAGTACTTC. Encoded protein: CSVDTSGGETQYF.

V usage is TRBV30 and J usage is TRBJ2-5; TRBD2 agrees at 7 bases. The CDR3 is made up of 15 amino acids. CDR1 is GTSNPN, CDR2 SVGIG, per germline (reference sequence). J was trimmed by 2 bases and V by 4 bases; bases with no gene match: 10. The CDR3 region has the DNA TGTGCCTGGACCAAACAATCGGGGGGACAAGAGACCCAGTACTTC. This translates into CAWTKQSGGQETQYF.

In DNA, the CDR3 is TGCAGTGCTAGAGATTCCGGCAGGGCAAGTGATTCACCCCTCCACTTT. Residues: CSARDSGRASDSPLHF. The rearrangement uses TRBV20-1 and TRBJ1-6; possibly TRBD1 for D (5 bases). Germline V CDR1 and CDR2: DFQATT, SNEGSKA (reference sequence). The CDR3 extends over 16 amino acids. V lost 0 bases and J 8 bases, leaving 17 bases between the germline ends.

The V gene is TRBV10-3, the J gene TRBJ2-5, with TRBD1 as a possible D gene (6 bases). The germline gives CDR1 ENHRY, CDR2 SYGVKD. The CDR3 extends over 14 amino acids. The germline V and J ends were trimmed by 6 bases and 4 bases, with 15 bases remaining between them. CDR3 amino acids: CAISVDRLGETQYF. Here the CDR3 DNA reads TGTGCCATCAGCGTAGACAGGCTTGGAGAGACCCAGTACTTC.

The chain recombines TRBV2 with TRBJ1-6; 9 nucleotides agree with TRBD1. This CDR3 has 15 residues. Trimming took 5 bases from V and 8 from J; bases not matched to a gene: 7. Germline CDR1 SNHLY, CDR2 FYNNEI. CDR3 residues: CASSLFDRGDSPLHF. The CDR3 DNA reads TGTGCCAGCAGTCTCTTCGACAGGGGGGATTCACCCCTCCACTTT.